The following is a T cell receptor (beta chain) sequence with its context. The data derive from a study of T cell changes during pregnancy in multiple sclerosis. Generated by immunoSEQ multiplex PCR, the TCRdb table keeps only in-frame clones and is missing some. The sample lists about 80,000 clones, about 91% seen once, with less than 3% in the top ten. The V gene's germline CDR1 is SGDLS and CDR2 YYNGEE. There are 15 residues in the CDR3. V dropped 4 bases and J dropped 5; count of bases not matched to a gene: 10. The chain is built from TRBV9 and TRBJ2-5; 8 bases are shared with TRBD1. The origin of this receptor is a female donor with multiple sclerosis, enrolled in a pregnancy study. This material consisted of peripheral blood, taken before pregnancy. In DNA, the CDR3 is TGTGCCAGCAGCCCAGGGGGCGCCATAGTGGAGACCCAGTACTTC. Translated: CASSPGGAIVETQYF.